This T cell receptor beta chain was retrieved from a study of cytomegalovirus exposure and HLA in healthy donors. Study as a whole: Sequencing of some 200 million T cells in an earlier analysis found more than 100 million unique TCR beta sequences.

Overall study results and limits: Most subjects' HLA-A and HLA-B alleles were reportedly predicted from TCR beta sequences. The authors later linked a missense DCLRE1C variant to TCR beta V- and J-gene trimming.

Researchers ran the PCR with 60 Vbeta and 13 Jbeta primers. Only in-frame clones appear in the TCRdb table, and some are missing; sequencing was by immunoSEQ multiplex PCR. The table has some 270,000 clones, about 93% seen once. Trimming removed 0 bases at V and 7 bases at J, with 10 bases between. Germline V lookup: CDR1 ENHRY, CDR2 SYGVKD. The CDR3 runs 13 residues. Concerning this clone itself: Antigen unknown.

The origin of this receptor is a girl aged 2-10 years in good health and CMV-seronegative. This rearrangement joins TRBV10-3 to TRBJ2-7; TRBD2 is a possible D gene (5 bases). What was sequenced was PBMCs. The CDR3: CAISESGLAEQYF. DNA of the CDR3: TGTGCCATCAGTGAGTCGGGGTTAGCGGAGCAGTACTTC.